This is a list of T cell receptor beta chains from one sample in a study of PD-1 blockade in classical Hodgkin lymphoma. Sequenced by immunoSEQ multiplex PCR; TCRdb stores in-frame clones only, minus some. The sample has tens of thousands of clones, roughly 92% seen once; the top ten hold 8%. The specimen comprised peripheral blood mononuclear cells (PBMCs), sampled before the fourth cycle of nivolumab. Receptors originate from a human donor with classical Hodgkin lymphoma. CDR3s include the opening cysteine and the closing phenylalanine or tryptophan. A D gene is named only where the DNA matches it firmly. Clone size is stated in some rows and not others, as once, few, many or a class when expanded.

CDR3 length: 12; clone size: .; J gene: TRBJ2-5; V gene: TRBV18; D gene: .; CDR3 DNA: TGTGCCAGCTCACCACCGCTGGAGACCCAGTACTTC; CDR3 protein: CASSPPLETQYF
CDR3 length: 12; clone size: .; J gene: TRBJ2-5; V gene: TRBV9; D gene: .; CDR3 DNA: TGTGCCAGCAGCGTAGGAGATGAGACCCAGTACTTC; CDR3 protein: CASSVGDETQYF
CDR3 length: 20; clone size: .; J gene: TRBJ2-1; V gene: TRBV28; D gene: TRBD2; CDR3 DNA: TGTGCCAGCAGTCCAACCGGGACTAGCGGGTCAGGGGGGCCCTACAATGAGCAGTTCTTC; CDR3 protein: CASSPTGTSGSGGPYNEQFF
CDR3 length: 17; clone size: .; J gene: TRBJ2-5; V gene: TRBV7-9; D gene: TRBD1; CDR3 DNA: TGTGCCAGCAGCTCTCCGGGACAGGGAATTTTACAAGAGACCCAGTACTTC; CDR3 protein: CASSSPGQGILQETQYF
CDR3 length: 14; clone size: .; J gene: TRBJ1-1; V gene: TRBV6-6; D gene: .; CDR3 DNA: TGTGCCAGCAGTTACCCCTTTTCGAACACTGAAGCTTTCTTT; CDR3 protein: CASSYPFSNTEAFF
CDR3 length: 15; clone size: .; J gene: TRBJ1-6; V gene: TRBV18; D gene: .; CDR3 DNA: TGTGCCAGCTCACCCCGAGAGGGTGGGAATTCACCCCTCCACTTT; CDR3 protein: CASSPREGGNSPLHF
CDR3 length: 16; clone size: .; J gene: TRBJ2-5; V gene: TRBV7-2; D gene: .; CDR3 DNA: TGTGCCAGCAGCACCGCTACTAGGTTAGGTGGGCGGACCCAGTACTTC; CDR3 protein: CASSTATRLGGRTQYF
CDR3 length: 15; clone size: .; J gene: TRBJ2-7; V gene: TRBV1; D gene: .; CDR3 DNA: TGCACCAGCAGCCAAGATTGGGCGGGAGGCTACGAGCAGTACTTC; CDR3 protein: CTSSQDWAGGYEQYF
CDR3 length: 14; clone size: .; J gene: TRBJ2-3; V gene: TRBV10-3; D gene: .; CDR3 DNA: TGTGCCATCAGTGAGGGGCGGACCACAGATACGCAGTATTTT; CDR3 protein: CAISEGRTTDTQYF
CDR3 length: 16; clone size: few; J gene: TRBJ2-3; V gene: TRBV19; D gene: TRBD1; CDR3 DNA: TGTGCCAGTACCCCACTGGACAGGGGGGGCACAGATACGCAGTATTTT; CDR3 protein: CASTPLDRGGTDTQYF
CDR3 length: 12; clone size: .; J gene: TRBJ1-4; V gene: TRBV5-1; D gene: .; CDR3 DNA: TGCGCCAGCAAGGGGGGCAGCGAAAAACTGTTTTTT; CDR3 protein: CASKGGSEKLFF
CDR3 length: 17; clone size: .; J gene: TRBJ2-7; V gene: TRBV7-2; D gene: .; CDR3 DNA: TGTGCCAGCAGCTTAGCCAAGGTTAAGGGGGACGGCTACGAGCAGTACTTC; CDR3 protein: CASSLAKVKGDGYEQYF
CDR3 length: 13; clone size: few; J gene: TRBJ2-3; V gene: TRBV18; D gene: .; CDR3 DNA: TGTGCCAGCTCACCACCGTCGGAGGCGAGGCAGTATTTT; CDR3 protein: CASSPPSEARQYF
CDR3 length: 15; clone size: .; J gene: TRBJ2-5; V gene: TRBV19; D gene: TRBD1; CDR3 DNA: TGTGCCAGTAGTATATTTGGGACAGGGATAGAGACCCAGTACTTC; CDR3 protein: CASSIFGTGIETQYF
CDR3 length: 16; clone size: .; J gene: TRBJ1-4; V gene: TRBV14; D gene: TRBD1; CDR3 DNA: TGTGCCAGCAGCCAGGTTACGGGACAGGGGAATGAAAAACTGTTTTTT; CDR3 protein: CASSQVTGQGNEKLFF
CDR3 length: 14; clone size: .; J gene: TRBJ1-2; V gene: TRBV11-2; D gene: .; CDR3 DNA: TGTGCCAGCAGCCCAGATGGGGGGAACTATGGCTACACCTTC; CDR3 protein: CASSPDGGNYGYTF
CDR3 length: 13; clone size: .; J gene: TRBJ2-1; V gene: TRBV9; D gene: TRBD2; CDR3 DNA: TGTGCCAGCAGCGTAGGTGCGGGGGGTCAGCAGTTCTTC; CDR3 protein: CASSVGAGGQQFF
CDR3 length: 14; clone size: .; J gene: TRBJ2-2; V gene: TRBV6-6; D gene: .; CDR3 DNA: TGTGCCAGCAGCGGGAATCCCAACACCGGGGAGCTGTTTTTT; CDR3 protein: CASSGNPNTGELFF
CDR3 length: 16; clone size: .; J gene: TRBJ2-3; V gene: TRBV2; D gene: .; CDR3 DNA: TGTGCCACCCACTGGGGGCGCGGCCAAGCCTCAGATACGCAGTATTTT; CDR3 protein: CATHWGRGQASDTQYF
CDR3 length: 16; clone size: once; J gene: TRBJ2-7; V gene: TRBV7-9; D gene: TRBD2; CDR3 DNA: TGTGCCAGCAGCGTGGAGGGACTAGCGGGGGGGCACGAGCAGTACTTC; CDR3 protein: CASSVEGLAGGHEQYF
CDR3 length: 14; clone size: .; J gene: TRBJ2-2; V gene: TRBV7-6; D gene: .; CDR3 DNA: TGTGCCAGCAGCTTAAGTCTCCACACCGGGGAGCTGTTTTTT; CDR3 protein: CASSLSLHTGELFF
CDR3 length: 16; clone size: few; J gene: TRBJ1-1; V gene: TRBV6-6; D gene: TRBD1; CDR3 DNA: TGTGCCAGCAGTTACGGTAGGGGGACAGGTCTTCCTGAAGCTTTCTTT; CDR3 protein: CASSYGRGTGLPEAFF
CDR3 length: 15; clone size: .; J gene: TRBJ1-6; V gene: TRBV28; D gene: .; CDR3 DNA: TGTGCCAGCAGTCCACACGACAGGAGATATTCACCCCTCCACTTT; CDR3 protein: CASSPHDRRYSPLHF
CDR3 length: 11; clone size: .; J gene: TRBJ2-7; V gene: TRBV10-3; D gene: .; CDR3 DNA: TGTGCCATCAGTAGCGGGTACGAGCAGTACTTC; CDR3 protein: CAISSGYEQYF
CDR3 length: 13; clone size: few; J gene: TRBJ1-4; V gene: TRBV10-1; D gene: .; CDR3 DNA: TGCGCCAGCAGTGGACAGATGGGCGAAAAACTGTTTTTT; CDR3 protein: CASSGQMGEKLFF
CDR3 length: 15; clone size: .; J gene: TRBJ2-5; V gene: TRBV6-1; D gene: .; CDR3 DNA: TGTGCCAGCAGTGAATGGCTGAGGGGGTCAGAGACCCAGTACTTC; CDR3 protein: CASSEWLRGSETQYF
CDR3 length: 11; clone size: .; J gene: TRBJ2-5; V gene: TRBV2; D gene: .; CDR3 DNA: TGTGCCAGCAGTGAATGGGAGACCCAGTACTTC; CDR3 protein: CASSEWETQYF
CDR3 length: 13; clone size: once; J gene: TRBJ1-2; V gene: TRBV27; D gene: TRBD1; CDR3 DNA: TGTGCCAGCAGTCAGATACGGACAGGGGGCTACACCTTC; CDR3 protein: CASSQIRTGGYTF
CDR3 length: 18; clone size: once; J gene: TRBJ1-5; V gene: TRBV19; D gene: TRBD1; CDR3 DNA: TGTGCCAGTATGTCCGGGACAGGGGGGTCCGTGGCCAATCAGCCCCAGCATTTT; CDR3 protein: CASMSGTGGSVANQPQHF
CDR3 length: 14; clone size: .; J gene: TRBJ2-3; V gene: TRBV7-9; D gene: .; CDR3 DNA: TGTGCCAGCAGCTTGTGGGGGAGCACAGATACGCAGTATTTT; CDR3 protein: CASSLWGSTDTQYF
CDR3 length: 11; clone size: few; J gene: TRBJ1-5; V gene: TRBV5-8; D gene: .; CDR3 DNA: TGTGCCAGCAGTCGAAGGGAGCCCCAGCATTTT; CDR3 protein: CASSRREPQHF
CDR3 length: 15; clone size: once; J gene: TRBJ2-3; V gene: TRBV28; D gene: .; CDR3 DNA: TGTGCCAGCAGTACCCAGGGGACTAGCACAGATACGCAGTATTTT; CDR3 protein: CASSTQGTSTDTQYF
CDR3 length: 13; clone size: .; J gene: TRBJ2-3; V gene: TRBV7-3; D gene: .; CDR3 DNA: TGTGCCAGCAGCTTAATAGCGACAGATACGCAGTATTTT; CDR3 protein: CASSLIATDTQYF
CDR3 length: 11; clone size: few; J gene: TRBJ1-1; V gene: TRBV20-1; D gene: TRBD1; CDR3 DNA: TGCAGTGCTTACCTGACAGGGAGCCCTTTCTTT; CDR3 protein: CSAYLTGSPFF
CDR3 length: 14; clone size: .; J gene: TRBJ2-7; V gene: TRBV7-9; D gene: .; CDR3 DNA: TGTGCCAGCCGGGAGAGACGAGGCCCCTACGAGCAGTACTTC; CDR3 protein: CASRERRGPYEQYF
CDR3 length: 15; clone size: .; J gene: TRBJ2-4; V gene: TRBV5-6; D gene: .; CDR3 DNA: TGTGCCAGCAGCTTGTTGTCCGGCGGCAAAAACATTCAGTACTTC; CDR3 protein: CASSLLSGGKNIQYF
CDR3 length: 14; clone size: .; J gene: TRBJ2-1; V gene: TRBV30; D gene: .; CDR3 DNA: TGTGCCTGGGGACTGAACCTTGATTACAATGAGCAGTTCTTC; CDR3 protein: CAWGLNLDYNEQFF
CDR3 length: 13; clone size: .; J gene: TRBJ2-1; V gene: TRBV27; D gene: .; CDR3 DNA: TGTGCCAGCAGTTTCTCCTCGTACAATGAGCAGTTCTTC; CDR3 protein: CASSFSSYNEQFF
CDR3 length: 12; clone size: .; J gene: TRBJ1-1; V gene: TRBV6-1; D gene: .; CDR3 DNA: TGTGCCAGCACCCGAGAATACACTGAAGCTTTCTTT; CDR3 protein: CASTREYTEAFF
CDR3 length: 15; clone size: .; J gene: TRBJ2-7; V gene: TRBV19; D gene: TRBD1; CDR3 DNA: TGTGCCAGTAGTACCGGGACAGGGAGTGGCTACGAGCAGTACTTC; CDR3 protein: CASSTGTGSGYEQYF
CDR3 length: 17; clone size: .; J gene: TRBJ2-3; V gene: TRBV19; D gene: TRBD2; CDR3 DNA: TGTGCCAGTAGTATAGATCTGGAAGCGGGGTACACAGATACGCAGTATTTT; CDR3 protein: CASSIDLEAGYTDTQYF
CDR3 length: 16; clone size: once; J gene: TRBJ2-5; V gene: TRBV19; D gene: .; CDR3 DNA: TGTGCCAGTAGTATAAGACAGACCTGGGGTCAAGAGACCCAGTACTTC; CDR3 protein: CASSIRQTWGQETQYF
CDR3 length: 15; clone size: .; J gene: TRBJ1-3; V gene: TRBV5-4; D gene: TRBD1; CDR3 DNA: TGTGCCAGCAGCACGGGACAGGCCCCTGGAAACACCATATATTTT; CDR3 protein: CASSTGQAPGNTIYF
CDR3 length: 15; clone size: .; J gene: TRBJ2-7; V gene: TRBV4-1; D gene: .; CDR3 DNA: TGCGCCAGGAAGTGTGGGGACCAAGCTGCCTACGAGCAGTACTTC; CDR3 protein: CARKCGDQAAYEQYF
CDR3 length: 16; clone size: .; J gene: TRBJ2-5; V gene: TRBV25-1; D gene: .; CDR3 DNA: TGTGCCAGCAGTGAATACACCATCCAGGGAGTAGAGACCCAGTACTTC; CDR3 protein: CASSEYTIQGVETQYF
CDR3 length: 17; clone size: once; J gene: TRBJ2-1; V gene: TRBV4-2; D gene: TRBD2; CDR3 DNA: TGTGCCAGCAGCCAAGAAAGGCTAGCGGGGGGCTACAATGAGCAGTTCTTC; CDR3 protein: CASSQERLAGGYNEQFF
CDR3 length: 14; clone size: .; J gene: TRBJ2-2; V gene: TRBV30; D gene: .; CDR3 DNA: TGTGCCTGGAGGCCCAGATCGAACACCGGGGAGCTGTTTTTT; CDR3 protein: CAWRPRSNTGELFF
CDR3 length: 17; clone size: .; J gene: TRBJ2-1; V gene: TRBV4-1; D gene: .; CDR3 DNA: TGCGCCAGCAGCCACCTATACGGGGACCCGGCCTACAATGAGCAGTTCTTC; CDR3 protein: CASSHLYGDPAYNEQFF
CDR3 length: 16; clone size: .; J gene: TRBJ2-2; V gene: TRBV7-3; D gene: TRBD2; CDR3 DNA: TGTGCCAGCAGCCCCACTAGCGGGGCGAACACCGGGGAGCTGTTTTTT; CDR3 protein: CASSPTSGANTGELFF
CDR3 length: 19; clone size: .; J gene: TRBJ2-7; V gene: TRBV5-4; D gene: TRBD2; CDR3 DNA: TGTGCCAGCAGCCACCTGGGGCTAGCGGGAGAATGGTCGCTGGACGAGCAGTACTTC; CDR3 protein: CASSHLGLAGEWSLDEQYF
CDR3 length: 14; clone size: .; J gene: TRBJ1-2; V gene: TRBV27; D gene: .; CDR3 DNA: TGTGCCAGCAGATACGGAAACAGGGTGGTTGGCTACACCTTC; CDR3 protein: CASRYGNRVVGYTF
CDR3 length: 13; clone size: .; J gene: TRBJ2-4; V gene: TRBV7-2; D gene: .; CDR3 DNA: TGTGCCAGCAGCTTAGTGGAGGTGGACATTCAGTACTTC; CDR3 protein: CASSLVEVDIQYF
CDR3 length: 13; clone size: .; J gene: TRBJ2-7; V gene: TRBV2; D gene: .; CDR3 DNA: TGTGCCAGCAGTCCTCTAGTTCCCTACGAGCAGTACTTC; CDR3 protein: CASSPLVPYEQYF
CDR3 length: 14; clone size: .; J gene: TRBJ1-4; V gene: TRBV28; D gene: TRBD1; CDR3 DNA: TGTGCCAGCATCCGGGACAGATTCAATGAAAAACTGTTTTTT; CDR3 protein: CASIRDRFNEKLFF
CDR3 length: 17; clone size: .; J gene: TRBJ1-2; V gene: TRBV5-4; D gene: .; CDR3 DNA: TGTGCCAGCAGCTTGGACGCCTTTGGAGCCCTAAACTATGGCTACACCTTC; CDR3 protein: CASSLDAFGALNYGYTF
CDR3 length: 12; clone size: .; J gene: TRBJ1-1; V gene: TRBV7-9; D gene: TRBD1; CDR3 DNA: TGTGCCAGCAGCGTGAGACAGGGAGAAGCTTTCTTT; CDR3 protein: CASSVRQGEAFF
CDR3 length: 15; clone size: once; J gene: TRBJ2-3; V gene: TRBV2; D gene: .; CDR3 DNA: TGTGCCAGCAGTGTCCCGGAATCTAGCACAGATACGCAGTATTTT; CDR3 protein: CASSVPESSTDTQYF
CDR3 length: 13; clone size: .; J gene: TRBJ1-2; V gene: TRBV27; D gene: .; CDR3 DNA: TGTGCCAGCAGACAGAAGAACGACTATGGCTACACCTTC; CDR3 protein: CASRQKNDYGYTF
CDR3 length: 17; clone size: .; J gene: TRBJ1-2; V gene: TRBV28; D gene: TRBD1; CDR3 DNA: TGTGCCAGCAGCAGTCCCGGGACAGGGGCGACAGTCTATGGCTACACCTTC; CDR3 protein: CASSSPGTGATVYGYTF
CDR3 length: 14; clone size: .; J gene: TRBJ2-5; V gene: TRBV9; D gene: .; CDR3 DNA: TGTGCCAGCAGCGTACTCGGGAACCAAGAGACCCAGTACTTC; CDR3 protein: CASSVLGNQETQYF